This entry describes one T cell receptor beta chain. The CDR3 runs to 14 residues. The V end lost 1 base, the J end lost 3 bases, and 8 bases lay between the germline ends. The germline V gene has CDR1 LGHDT and CDR2 YNNKEL (reference sequence). In the study's own analysis: Researchers report that nucleated cell counts were estimated from reference gene primer amplification. The data were produced by immunoSEQ multiplex PCR, yet TCRdb's version contains in-frame clones alone and is incomplete. Clone size and the V and J calls come from that table; the DNA yielded D and trimming. The table has about 410,000 clones, about nine tenths seen once; the top ten hold approximately 1.4%. This sample is drawn from a study of blood T cell repertoires in COVID-19. Turning to the study itself: Donors in the United States, Italy and Spain gave samples during acute or convalescent COVID-19.

The TCR was taken from a woman aged 25 to 39 with active or convalescent COVID-19. The rearrangement links TRBV3-1 (or the pseudogene TRBV3-2) to TRBJ2-3, with D perhaps TRBD1 (6 bases). The source material was peripheral blood. The DNA of the CDR3 is TGTGCCAGCAGCCAAGCAGGGGAGACAGATACGCAGTATTTT. Encoded protein: CASSQAGETDTQYF.